The 12 T cell receptor beta chains given below trace back to one sample, sequenced in a study of blood T cell repertoires in COVID-19 (dated by TCRdb to about 2020). The library was prepared using the immunoSEQ multiplex PCR assay. Here the immuneACCESS table is served through TCRdb, limited to in-frame sequences with V and J called. Missing clones are a known gap in these copies; in checked studies unresolved V genes cover under half, and the rest lacks a known reason. For this sample there are roughly 380,000 clones; around 84% appear just once. The ten largest clones take up around 3.4% of the sample. Sequenced material: peripheral blood. The receptors come from a woman aged 18-35 years with acute or convalescent COVID-19.

This chain uses TRBV6-5 with TRBJ1-2; possibly TRBD1 for D (5 bases). The CDR3 runs to 13 residues. Trimming shortened V by 6 bases and J by 7 bases, and 15 bases separated the two germline ends. Germline V gene sequence: CDR1 MNHEY, CDR2 SVGAGI. CDR3 protein: CASRRPGYGGYTF. The CDR3 nucleotides read TGTGCCAGCAGGCGACCAGGGTACGGTGGCTACACCTTC.

The chain employs TRBV19 and TRBJ2-3; 7 bases map to TRBD2. CDR3 length: 15 amino acids. Germline V gives CDR1 LNHDA, CDR2 SQIVND (reference sequence). J was trimmed by 1 base and V by 5 bases; bases with no gene match: 6. CDR3 in amino acids: CASSWTAGGTDTQYF. The CDR3 DNA reads TGTGCCAGTAGTTGGACGGCGGGGGGCACAGATACGCAGTATTTT.

The rearrangement joins TRBV7-9 to TRBJ1-2; D gene uncertain. V lost 3 bases, J lost 7 bases, and 6 bases lay in between. CDR1 and CDR2 (germline): SEHNR, FQNEAQ (reference sequence). This CDR3 contains 11 residues. The CDR3 coding sequence is TGTGCCAGCAGCTTGACTTTTGGCTACACCTTC. Its translation is CASSLTFGYTF.

CDR3: CASSLLRQAWNYGYTF. In DNA, the CDR3 is TGTGCCAGCAGCTTACTCCGACAAGCTTGGAACTATGGCTACACCTTC. This chain joins TRBV7-2 and TRBJ1-2; D remains ambiguous. Germline loops: CDR1 SGHTA, CDR2 FQGNSA. CDR3 length equals 16 residues. V was clipped by 2 bases and J by 2 bases, with 15 bases between them.

This clone was seen a few times. This chain joins TRBV5-1 and TRBJ1-4, with no clear D. Germline values: CDR1 SGHRS, CDR2 YFSETQ. There are 14 residues in the CDR3. V lost 5 bases and J lost 5, with 13 bases in between. The CDR3 sequence: CASREGSSNEKLFF. In nucleotides, the CDR3 is TGCGCCAGCAGAGAGGGCTCCTCAAATGAAAAACTGTTTTTT.

The chain uses TRBV12-3 or TRBV12-4 and TRBJ2-7; perhaps TRBD2 as D (5 bases). V was cut by 6 bases and J by 3 bases, with 12 bases left in between. This CDR3 is built from 13 residues. The CDR3: CASRLAGLYEQYF. The CDR3 DNA reads TGTGCCAGCAGGCTAGCTGGCCTCTACGAGCAGTACTTC.

The chain carries TRBV7-9 and TRBJ1-1, with 8 nucleotides matching TRBD1. This CDR3 spans 13 amino acids. CDR1 and CDR2 from the germline V gene are SEHNR and FQNEAQ (reference sequence). Germline trimming cut 8 bases from V and 5 bases from J; bases unmatched to any gene: 7. CDR3 region: CASRSGGGTEAFF. CDR3 coding DNA: TGTGCCAGCCGCTCAGGGGGCGGGACTGAAGCTTTCTTT.

The chain recombines TRBV7-9 with TRBJ1-2; D not certain. Germline values: CDR1 SEHNR, CDR2 FQNEAQ (reference sequence). V dropped 2 bases and J dropped 7 bases, with 11 bases sitting between them. The CDR3 contains 13 residues. Here the CDR3 reads CASSLIREGGYTF. The CDR3 DNA is TGTGCCAGCAGCTTAATCCGGGAAGGTGGCTACACCTTC.

The chain employs TRBV29-1 and TRBJ2-5; 10 bases are shared with TRBD2. Germline values: CDR1 SQVTM, CDR2 ANQGSEA. The CDR3 consists of 16 residues. Losses at the gene ends were 3 bases for V and 4 bases for J; bases not matched to a gene: 11. CDR3 sequence (DNA): TGCAGCGTTGAGTGGGGAAGCGGGAGGGCCCCAGAGACCCAGTACTTC. Its translation: CSVEWGSGRAPETQYF.

CDR3 nucleotides: TGCAGTGCCCTGGGGGGCACTGAAGCTTTCTTT. Translation: CSALGGTEAFF. The chain couples TRBV20-1 to TRBJ1-1; D is possibly TRBD1 (5 bases). The CDR3 has 11 amino acids. Germline assignment: CDR1 DFQATT and CDR2 SNEGSKA (reference sequence). V dropped 6 bases and J dropped 4 bases, with 9 bases sitting between them.

The CDR3 here is CASSLGQGDDYEQYF. The CDR3 bases are TGCGCCAGCAGCTTGGGACAGGGGGATGACTACGAGCAGTACTTC. The chain carries TRBV5-1 and TRBJ2-7; TRBD1 aligns across 9 bases. The CDR3 sequence is 15 residues long. The V and J ends lost 0 bases and 3 bases, in that order; junction bases with no gene match: 4. CDR1 and CDR2 (germline): SGHRS, YFSETQ.

The rearrangement links TRBV29-1 to TRBJ2-7, with D perhaps matching TRBD2 (6 bases). The V gene's germline CDR1 is SQVTM and CDR2 ANQGSEA. V lost 6 bases and J 3 bases, leaving 21 bases between the germline ends. CDR3 length: 15 amino acids. The CDR3 here is CSVGYVAARGYEQYF. CDR3 DNA: TGCAGCGTAGGATATGTAGCGGCGCGGGGCTACGAGCAGTACTTC.